The 12 T cell receptor beta chains reported below all come from one sample, sequenced in a study of shared clonotypes between healthy human individuals. CD8 cells classed as naive were CD45RO-negative and positively selected for CCR7, excluding terminally differentiated effector memory CD45RA+ cells. Libraries were prepared by immunoSEQ multiplex PCR; TCRdb keeps only in-frame clonotypes and omits some of them. This table holds some 2,000,000 clones, about 94% found once. Sequencing was done on a sample of naive CD8+ T cells sorted from blood. The source is a man aged 18 to 30 in good health.

The sample holds one count of this clone. Other DNA sequences in this specimen translate into the identical CDR3. The chain is built from TRBV7-9 and TRBJ2-1; TRBD2 agrees at 12 bases. V was pared by 1 base and J by 8 bases, with 3 bases of the junction left unmatched. Germline CDR1 SEHNR, CDR2 FQNEAQ (reference sequence). The CDR3 runs to 15 residues. The CDR3 nucleotides read TGTGCCAGCAGCTTAGGTCTAGCGGGAGGGGATGAGCAGTTCTTC. It is translated as CASSLGLAGGDEQFF.

The gene calls are TRBV5-8 and TRBJ1-5; D gene uncertain. Germline loops: CDR1 SGHTS, CDR2 YDEGEE. Trimming left V 0 bases short and J 2 bases short, with 9 bases between. The CDR3 contains 15 residues. The CDR3: CASSLGIFGNQPQHF. The CDR3 bases are TGTGCCAGCAGCTTGGGTATTTTTGGCAATCAGCCCCAGCATTTT.

V and J are TRBV19 and TRBJ2-1; TRBD2 aligns across 14 bases. The CDR3 runs to 16 residues. V was clipped by 3 bases and J by 7 bases; unmatched bases: 5. The germline CDR1 and CDR2 sequences are LNHDA and SQIVND (reference sequence). CDR3 DNA: TGTGCCAGTAGTATCATGGGACTAGCGGGAGAGAATGAGCAGTTCTTC. Translation: CASSIMGLAGENEQFF. The whole variable domain, remainder taken from reference TRBV19 and TRBJ2-1, is DGGITQSPKYLFRKEGQNVTLSCEQNLNHDAMYWYRQDPGQGLRLIYYSQIVNDFQKGDIAEGYSVSREKKESFPLTVTSAQKNPTAFYLCASSIMGLAGENEQFFGPGTRLTVL.

The rearrangement joins TRBV5-5 to TRBJ1-5, with 9 bases lining up with TRBD1. This CDR3 contains 15 residues. With 5 bases clipped from V and 4 bases from J, the junction kept 7 bases outside the gene matches. Germline V gene sequence: CDR1 SGHKS, CDR2 YYEKEE (reference sequence). CDR3 sequence (DNA): TGTGCCAGCAGTTTAGGACAGGGGAGGAATCAGCCCCAGCATTTT. This codes for CASSLGQGRNQPQHF.

The chain is built from TRBV7-8 and TRBJ1-1; D is ambiguous. The CDR3 length is 15 residues. Germline CDR1 is SGHVS and CDR2 is FQNEAQ. The V and J ends lost 5 bases and 2 bases respectively, with 15 bases between them. The DNA for the CDR3 is TGTGCCAGCAGCCACCTTCCGGACTTCAACACTGAAGCTTTCTTT. Translated: CASSHLPDFNTEAFF.

This clone was counted a single time. This chain uses TRBV23-1 with TRBJ1-2, with D possibly being TRBD1 (6 bases). TRBV23-1 is recorded as an ORF, its role being uncertain. The CDR3 spans 15 residues. With 3 bases removed from V and 2 bases from J, the gap between germline ends came to 13 bases. The CDR3 DNA reads as TGCGCCAGCAGTCACCCCGGGACATTCAACTATGGCTACACCTTC. Its protein is CASSHPGTFNYGYTF.

The chain employs TRBV13 and TRBJ1-2; 10 bases line up with TRBD1. Germline lookup yields CDR1 PRHDT and CDR2 FYEKMQ (reference sequence). V was clipped by 5 bases and J by 6 bases; unmatched bases: 3. This CDR3 spans 13 amino acids. CDR3 loop: CASSRDRGNGYTF. The CDR3 bases are TGTGCCAGCAGCCGGGACAGGGGAAATGGCTACACCTTC.

The chain recombines TRBV18 with TRBJ2-7; D possibly corresponds to TRBD2 (6 bases). V dropped 3 bases and J dropped 2 bases, with 14 bases sitting between them. CDR1 and CDR2 (germline): KGHSH, LQKENI. This CDR3 spans 15 amino acids. CDR3 residues: CASSPRDSEAYEQYF. For the CDR3, the DNA is TGTGCCAGCTCACCCCGGGACTCGGAAGCCTACGAGCAGTACTTC.

Concerning this clone itself: Other nucleotide sequences from this sample produce the same CDR3. V usage is TRBV4-1 and J usage is TRBJ2-7; 8 nucleotides align to TRBD1. The V gene end was trimmed by 4 bases and the J gene end by 2 bases; junction bases not matched to a gene: 4. Germline V gene sequence: CDR1 MGHRA, CDR2 YSYEKL. The CDR3 loop spans 14 amino acids. The chain's CDR3 is CASSPYRGAYEQYF. The DNA of the CDR3 is TGCGCCAGCAGCCCCTACAGGGGGGCCTACGAGCAGTACTTC.

The genes are TRBV30 and TRBJ2-1; D is unclear. The CDR3 loop spans 14 amino acids. Germline loops: CDR1 GTSNPN, CDR2 SVGIG (reference sequence). V gave up 1 base and J gave up 6 bases, with 13 bases separating them. In nucleotides, the CDR3 is TGTGCCTGGAGTGCAGGTGCCGAAGGCAATGAGCAGTTCTTC. Translated, it gives CAWSAGAEGNEQFF.

V gene TRBV19 combines with J gene TRBJ1-2, with D tentatively TRBD1 (5 bases). This CDR3 spans 13 amino acids. The V gene's germline CDR1 is LNHDA and CDR2 SQIVND (reference sequence). The germline V and J ends were trimmed by 7 bases and 0 bases, with 9 bases remaining between them. Written as DNA, the CDR3 is TGTGCCAGTACCCTGGGACCTAACTATGGCTACACCTTC. Translated, it gives CASTLGPNYGYTF.

The rearrangement links TRBV27 to TRBJ2-5; TRBD1 agrees at 8 bases. This CDR3 comprises 14 residues. The germline V gene encodes CDR1 MNHEY and CDR2 SMNVEV (reference sequence). J gave up 4 bases and V 2 bases, and 3 bases lay outside the gene matches. CDR3 sequence reads: CASSLDRGGETQYF. The DNA for the CDR3 is TGTGCCAGCAGTTTAGACAGGGGTGGAGAGACCCAGTACTTC.